Following are 20 T cell receptor beta chains from one sample sequenced in a study of blood T cell repertoires in COVID-19. Method: immunoSEQ multiplex PCR; TCRdb's copy keeps in-frame clones and lacks some. The sample includes 200,000 to 250,000 clones, about 84% of them seen just once. Sequenced input: peripheral blood. All receptors come from a human donor in a cohort sampled during active COVID-19.

The sample holds one count of this clone. CDR3 bases: TGCGCCAGCAGCTTGGGACTAGCGGGGGGTGAGACCCAGTACTTC. This gives the protein CASSLGLAGGETQYF. The chain uses TRBV5-1 and TRBJ2-5; 13 nucleotides align to TRBD2. The CDR3 sequence is 15 residues long. V was clipped by 0 bases and J by 5 bases; unmatched bases: 1. The germline CDR1 and CDR2 sequences are SGHRS and YFSETQ.

J is TRBJ1-4 and V is TRBV4-1; D might be TRBD1 (5 bases). CDR1 MGHRA and CDR2 YSYEKL come from the germline V gene. V was trimmed by 0 bases and J by 11 bases, leaving 19 bases between them. The CDR3 spans 16 residues. In nucleotides, the CDR3 is TGCGCCAGCAGCCAAGATCCGGACGGACCTGGGGCGAAACTGTTTTTT. Amino acids: CASSQDPDGPGAKLFF.

This clone occurred many times. The chain has TRBV7-2 and TRBJ1-2, with D hard to call. With 6 bases removed from V and 0 bases from J, the gap between germline ends came to 8 bases. CDR1 and CDR2 from the germline V gene are SGHTA and FQGNSA. The CDR3 runs 13 residues. The CDR3: CASRLGPNYGYTF. The CDR3 DNA is TGTGCCAGCAGACTAGGGCCTAACTATGGCTACACCTTC.

The chain joins TRBV5-6 to TRBJ2-7; D remains unclear. The germline V gene has CDR1 SGHDT and CDR2 YYEEEE. V was cut by 2 bases and J by 7 bases, with 19 bases left in between. The CDR3 contains 15 residues. The CDR3 sequence is CASSFYPGRNQEQYF. CDR3 nucleotide sequence: TGTGCCAGCAGCTTTTACCCAGGAAGGAACCAAGAGCAGTACTTC.

A word on this clone: Other DNA sequences in this sample translate to the same CDR3. The chain combines TRBV24-1 with TRBJ1-2; tentatively, D is TRBD1 (6 bases). The CDR3 is 14 amino acids. V was shortened by 4 bases and J by 4 bases, with 12 bases between the two germline ends. Germline V gene data show CDR1 as KGHDR and CDR2 as SFDVKD. CDR3 in DNA: TGTGCCACCAGTGACCCCGGACAGTCCTATGGCTACACCTTC. It translates to CATSDPGQSYGYTF.

V is TRBV20-1 and J is TRBJ1-2; D gene uncertain. The V gene lost 3 bases and the J gene lost 4 bases, with 6 bases spanning the gap. The length of the CDR3 is 11 residues. Germline V gene sequence: CDR1 DFQATT, CDR2 SNEGSKA (reference sequence). The chain's CDR3 is CSASNSYGYTF. CDR3 sequence (DNA): TGCAGTGCTAGTAATAGCTATGGCTACACCTTC.

V gene TRBV7-2 combines with J gene TRBJ1-1; D remains unclear. The CDR3 length is 11 residues. V was pared by 5 bases and J by 5 bases, with 6 bases between. CDR1 and CDR2 from the germline V gene are SGHTA and FQGNSA. In DNA form, the CDR3 reads TGTGCCAGCAGCCCGTTAACTGAAGCTTTCTTT. Translating it yields CASSPLTEAFF.

This clone has just a few counts. V gene TRBV5-6 combines with J gene TRBJ2-2; 10 positions match TRBD1. Losses at the gene ends were 2 bases for V and 4 bases for J; bases not matched to a gene: 2. Per germline, CDR1 SGHDT and CDR2 YYEEEE. This CDR3 comprises 15 residues. The DNA for the CDR3 is TGTGCCAGCAGCTTTGGGACAGGGGCCACCGGGGAGCTGTTTTTT. The encoded protein is CASSFGTGATGELFF.

This clone was seen a few times. The chain carries TRBV30 and TRBJ2-1, with 8 nucleotides matching TRBD1. The CDR3 contains 16 residues. Germline assignment: CDR1 GTSNPN and CDR2 SVGIG (reference sequence). The ends lost 1 base at V and 10 bases at J; junction bases unmatched: 15. In nucleotides, the CDR3 is TGTGCCTGGAGTGGGGCCCGGACCACAGGGGGACGGGAGCAGTTCTTC. Translated, it gives CAWSGARTTGGREQFF.

This clone was detected only a few times. The junction shows a germline mismatch at one end, possibly a read error. The V gene is TRBV2, the J gene TRBJ1-2; no clear D gene. The CDR3 sequence is 13 residues long. Germline lookup yields CDR1 SNHLY and CDR2 FYNNEI. The CDR3 coding sequence is TGTGCCAGCAGCGAAGACGGTAACTATGGCTACACCTTC. Translated, it gives CASSEDGNYGYTF.

CDR3 sequence reads: CASSLGPPGQRWNEKLFF. In DNA form, the CDR3 reads TGTGCCAGCAGCTTAGGGCCTCCGGGACAGAGATGGAATGAAAAACTGTTTTTT. The gene calls are TRBV7-6 and TRBJ1-4; 7 nucleotides agree with TRBD1. The CDR3 is made up of 18 amino acids. CDR1 is SGHVS, CDR2 FNYEAQ, per germline. V lost 1 base, J lost 5 bases, and 13 bases stayed unmatched. The variable domain in full, completed from reference TRBV7-6 and TRBJ1-4, reads GAGVSQSPRYKVTKRGQDVALRCDPISGHVSLYWYRQALGQGPEFLTYFNYEAQQDKSGLPNDRFSAERPEGSISTLTIQRTEQRDSAMYRCASSLGPPGQRWNEKLFFGSGTQLSVL.

V and J are TRBV6-2 or TRBV6-3 and TRBJ1-1; no reliable D call. Germline CDR1 MNHEY, CDR2 SVGEGT. Between the trimmed V and J ends, which lost 4 bases and 1 base, there was a span of 10 bases. The CDR3 has 14 residues. The CDR3 DNA reads TGTGCCAGCAGTTCCCCCGCGAGGAACACTGAAGCTTTCTTT. The encoded protein is CASSSPARNTEAFF.

The chain is built from TRBV9 and TRBJ1-6, with D uncertain. The V gene lost 0 bases and the J gene lost 9 bases, with 13 bases spanning the gap. This CDR3 contains 15 residues. Germline CDR1 reads SGDLS; CDR2 reads YYNGEE. The CDR3 here is CASSVASGDSSPLHF. In DNA form, the CDR3 reads TGTGCCAGCAGCGTAGCTAGCGGGGATAGTTCACCCCTCCACTTT. The complete variable domain, with remaining parts taken from reference TRBV9 and TRBJ1-6, reads DSGVTQTPKHLITATGQRVTLRCSPRSGDLSVYWYQQSLDQGLQFLIQYYNGEERAKGNILERFSAQQFPDLHSELNLSSLELGDSALYFCASSVASGDSSPLHFGNGTRLTVT.

This clone came up a few times. The rearrangement links TRBV27 to TRBJ1-6; 7 bases are shared with TRBD1. Germline trimming cut 10 bases from V and 6 bases from J; bases unmatched to any gene: 6. The CDR3 is 13 residues long. Looked up from germline, CDR1 is MNHEY and CDR2 is SMNVEV (reference sequence). The CDR3 loop reads CATSDRFNSPLHF. The CDR3 DNA sequence: TGTGCCACGTCGGACAGGTTTAATTCACCCCTCCACTTT.

The chain couples TRBV19 to TRBJ1-5; unclear D gene. The CDR3 sequence is 13 residues long. Trimming left V 8 bases short and J 2 bases short, with 10 bases between. Per germline, CDR1 LNHDA and CDR2 SQIVND (reference sequence). The CDR3 sequence: CASGRLGNQPQHF. The CDR3 DNA reads as TGTGCCAGTGGGCGATTGGGCAATCAGCCCCAGCATTTT.

The V and J genes are TRBV14 and TRBJ2-5; possible D gene TRBD2, 5 bases. Per germline, CDR1 SGHDN and CDR2 FVKESK. The CDR3 length is 17 residues. The V end was cut by 4 bases, the J end by 2 bases, with 20 bases between. The CDR3, as DNA: TGTGCCAGCAGCCCCACGAGGTACCCACGGGGACAAGAGACCCAGTACTTC. Protein sequence: CASSPTRYPRGQETQYF.

The chain employs TRBV9 and TRBJ2-1, with 13 bases lining up with TRBD2. Trimming cost V 8 bases and J 4 bases; bases outside gene matches: 12. Germline loops: CDR1 SGDLS, CDR2 YYNGEE. The CDR3 is 17 residues long. The CDR3 bases are TGTGCCAGGCATCGGACTAGCGGGGGCCTGGGGTACAATGAGCAGTTCTTC. Protein sequence: CARHRTSGGLGYNEQFF.

V and J are TRBV7-8 and TRBJ1-4, with D unclear. Trimming shortened V by 4 bases and J by 0 bases, and 12 bases separated the two germline ends. There are 16 residues in the CDR3. CDR1 SGHVS and CDR2 FQNEAQ come from the germline V gene. CDR3 DNA sequence: TGTGCCAGCAGCTCGAGCGGACTTTCAACTAATGAAAAACTGTTTTTT. It encodes CASSSSGLSTNEKLFF.

The chain uses TRBV4-2 and TRBJ2-6; 12 positions agree with TRBD1. The CDR3 is 18 residues long. CDR1 is LGHNA and CDR2 is YNFKEQ in the germline V gene. With V trimmed by 4 bases and J by 2 bases, 6 bases remained unmatched. This CDR3 reads CASSPPGQGAPGANVLTF. CDR3 DNA: TGTGCCAGCAGCCCTCCGGGACAGGGGGCGCCTGGGGCCAACGTCCTGACTTTC.

This clone has only a few counts. This rearrangement joins TRBV19 to TRBJ2-6; 9 bases fit TRBD1. The V segment lost 5 bases and the J segment 2 bases; nucleotides outside the gene matches: 4. The CDR3 contains 16 residues. Germline V gives CDR1 LNHDA, CDR2 SQIVND (reference sequence). The CDR3 is CASSPRQGAGANVLTF. Written as DNA, the CDR3 is TGTGCCAGTAGTCCTCGACAGGGGGCTGGGGCCAACGTCCTGACTTTC.